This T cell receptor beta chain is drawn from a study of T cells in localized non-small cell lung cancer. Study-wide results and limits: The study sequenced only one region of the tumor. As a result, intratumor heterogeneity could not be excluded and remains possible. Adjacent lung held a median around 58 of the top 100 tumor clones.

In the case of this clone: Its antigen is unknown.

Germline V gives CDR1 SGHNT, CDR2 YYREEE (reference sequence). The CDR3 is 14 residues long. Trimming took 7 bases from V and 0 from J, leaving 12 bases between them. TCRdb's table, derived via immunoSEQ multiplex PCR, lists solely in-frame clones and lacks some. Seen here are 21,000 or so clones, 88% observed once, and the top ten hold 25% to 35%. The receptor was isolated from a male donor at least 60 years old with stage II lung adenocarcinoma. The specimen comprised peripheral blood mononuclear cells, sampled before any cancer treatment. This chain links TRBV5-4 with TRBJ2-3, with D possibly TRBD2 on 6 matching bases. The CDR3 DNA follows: TGTGCCAGCTCCGGAGGAGGGAGCACAGATACGCAGTATTTT. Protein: CASSGGGSTDTQYF.